A selection of T cell receptor beta chains follows, all from one sample in a study of shared clonotypes between healthy human individuals. Sequencing was performed with immunoSEQ multiplex PCR; in TCRdb, only in-frame clones are kept and a portion is missing. Counted here are about 2.5 million clones, just under 95% occurring once; the ten biggest clones make up 0.3% to 0.4%. The sample was naive CD4+ T cells from PBMCs. Source of these receptors: a man aged 18 to 29 in good health. Some clones in this sample may be carry-over from other donors' samples. CDR3s include the opening cysteine and the closing phenylalanine or tryptophan. A D gene is named only where the DNA matches it firmly. The listing skips clone size in some rows; elsewhere it reads once, few, many or a size class.

NA | NA | TRBJ1-2 | TRBV6-5 | TGTGCCAGCAGTTCAGTAAACTATGGCTACACCTTC | CASSSVNYGYTF
few | NA | TRBJ1-1 | TRBV7-2 | TGTGCCAGCAGCTTAATTGTTGGGATAGGGGCTTTCTTT | CASSLIVGIGAFF
NA | TRBD1 | TRBJ1-6 | TRBV4-3 | TGCGCCAGCAGCCAGGAGCCACCGAGACAGGGGAGGCATTCACCCCTCCACTTT | CASSQEPPRQGRHSPLHF
NA | NA | TRBJ1-2 | TRBV6-6 | TGTGCCAGCAGTTACTCAACCGGGGGGGTCTATGGCTACACCTTC | CASSYSTGGVYGYTF
NA | TRBD1 | TRBJ2-2 | TRBV19 | TGTGCCAGTAGTATACTTTTACAGGGGTATAACGGGGAGCTGTTTTTT | CASSILLQGYNGELFF
NA | TRBD2 | TRBJ2-7 | TRBV28 | TGTGCCAGCAGTCTGTCTAGCGGGCCCTCCTACGAGCAGTACTTC | CASSLSSGPSYEQYF
NA | NA | TRBJ2-5 | TRBV4-1 | TGCGCCAGCAGCCAACGAGGGACCCCGACCCAAGAGACCCAGTACTTC | CASSQRGTPTQETQYF
NA | TRBD1 | TRBJ2-5 | TRBV7-2 | TGTGCCAGCAGCTTTGGACAGGGAGAGACCCAGTACTTC | CASSFGQGETQYF
NA | TRBD1 | TRBJ1-1 | TRBV5-1 | TGCGCCAGCAGCTTGGTTCCAGGGGGGACTGAAGCTTTCTTT | CASSLVPGGTEAFF
NA | NA | TRBJ2-3 | TRBV6-4 | TGTGCCAGCAGTGTCCAGGGTCGGGGAACAGATACGCAGTATTTT | CASSVQGRGTDTQYF